Listed below are T cell receptor beta chains from one sample, sequenced in a study of metastatic and nonmetastatic thyroid tumors. TCRdb re-called the PCR reads with MiXCR. The sample has over 70,000 clones, roughly 18% seen once. Sample: blood. These TCRs come from a female donor with papillary thyroid cancer or a benign thyroid nodule (not recorded which). Some clones in this sample may be carry-over from other donors' samples. The CDR3 runs from the conserved cysteine through the conserved F or W. D genes are given only for firm matches. A row's size may be missing; if present it is once, few, many or a size class.

CDR3 length: 14
J gene: TRBJ2-2
D gene: .
V gene: TRBV5-1
clone size: .
CDR3 protein: CASMEWTNTGELFF
CDR3 DNA: TGCGCCAGCATGGAATGGACGAACACCGGGGAGCTGTTTTTT

CDR3 length: 16
J gene: TRBJ2-3
D gene: .
V gene: TRBV27
clone size: many
CDR3 protein: CASSSVGTIGTDTQYF
CDR3 DNA: TGTGCCAGCAGTTCCGTCGGGACAATTGGCACAGATACGCAGTATTTT

CDR3 length: 14
J gene: TRBJ1-1
D gene: .
V gene: TRBV6-1
clone size: few
CDR3 protein: CASTEAGYIGEAFF
CDR3 DNA: TGTGCCAGCACCGAGGCTGGGTATATAGGGGAAGCTTTCTTT

CDR3 length: 16
J gene: TRBJ2-2
D gene: .
V gene: TRBV6-5
clone size: many
CDR3 protein: CASSYSGQGNTGELFF
CDR3 DNA: TGTGCCAGCAGTTACTCCGGGCAGGGCAACACCGGGGAGCTGTTTTTT

CDR3 length: 13
J gene: TRBJ2-3
D gene: .
V gene: TRBV6-1
clone size: many
CDR3 protein: CASQLSSTDTQYF
CDR3 DNA: TGTGCCAGCCAACTGTCTAGCACAGATACGCAGTATTTT

CDR3 length: 14
J gene: TRBJ2-1
D gene: .
V gene: TRBV20-1
clone size: .
CDR3 protein: CSATRGGSYNEQFF
CDR3 DNA: TGCAGTGCTACCCGTGGGGGCTCCTACAATGAGCAGTTCTTC

CDR3 length: 18
J gene: TRBJ1-5
D gene: .
V gene: TRBV6-5
clone size: .
CDR3 protein: CAIIQLRDSGFRNQPQHF
CDR3 DNA: TGTGCCATCATCCAGCTGAGAGACAGTGGTTTTAGGAATCAGCCCCAGCATTTT

CDR3 length: 17
J gene: TRBJ1-3
D gene: .
V gene: TRBV5-1
clone size: .
CDR3 protein: CASSMGHRDYSGNTIYF
CDR3 DNA: TGCGCCAGCAGCATGGGGCATAGGGATTACTCTGGAAACACCATATATTTT

CDR3 length: 15
J gene: TRBJ1-6
D gene: .
V gene: TRBV3-1
clone size: .
CDR3 protein: CASSQDPHPSSPLHF
CDR3 DNA: TGTGCCAGCAGCCAAGATCCCCACCCCAGCTCACCCCTCCACTTT

CDR3 length: 13
J gene: TRBJ2-7
D gene: .
V gene: TRBV20-1
clone size: many
CDR3 protein: CSASEVGSYEQYF
CDR3 DNA: TGCAGTGCTAGCGAGGTTGGCTCCTACGAGCAGTACTTC

CDR3 length: 15
J gene: TRBJ2-3
D gene: .
V gene: TRBV7-6
clone size: many
CDR3 protein: CASSLEATSGDTQYF
CDR3 DNA: TGTGCCAGCAGCTTAGAGGCCACGAGCGGAGATACGCAGTATTTT

CDR3 length: 14
J gene: TRBJ2-3
D gene: .
V gene: TRBV30
clone size: many
CDR3 protein: CAWSVGGPTDTQYF
CDR3 DNA: TGTGCCTGGAGTGTAGGAGGACCGACAGATACGCAGTATTTT

CDR3 length: 16
J gene: TRBJ2-1
D gene: .
V gene: TRBV6-1
clone size: many
CDR3 protein: CASRRTGLSSYNEQFF
CDR3 DNA: TGTGCCAGCAGACGGACGGGACTCAGCTCCTACAATGAGCAGTTCTTC

CDR3 length: 14
J gene: TRBJ1-4
D gene: TRBD1
V gene: TRBV6-1
clone size: .
CDR3 protein: CASMDRVLGEKLFF
CDR3 DNA: TGTGCCAGCATGGACAGGGTGTTAGGGGAAAAACTGTTTTTT

CDR3 length: 15
J gene: TRBJ2-7
D gene: TRBD1
V gene: TRBV7-9
clone size: many
CDR3 protein: CASSLGGQGSDEQYF
CDR3 DNA: TGTGCCAGCAGCCTCGGGGGACAGGGGTCGGACGAGCAGTACTTC

CDR3 length: 13
J gene: TRBJ1-1
D gene: .
V gene: TRBV6-5
clone size: .
CDR3 protein: CASSYTRGSEAFF
CDR3 DNA: TGTGCCAGCAGTTACACTCGCGGCAGTGAAGCTTTCTTT

CDR3 length: 14
J gene: TRBJ1-1
D gene: .
V gene: TRBV3-1
clone size: many
CDR3 protein: CASSQGPDNTEAFF
CDR3 DNA: TGTGCCAGCAGCCAAGGCCCGGACAACACTGAAGCTTTCTTT